This T cell receptor (beta chain) was captured by sequencing in a study of T cell repertoires in cytomegalovirus infection. MiXCR was run by TCRdb on the reads, yielding one entry per CDR3 protein. Of 150,000 or so distinct CDR3 sequences listed, about 6.1% are singletons. V trimming: 6 bases; J trimming: 9 bases; junction bases outside the gene matches: 11. The CDR3 consists of 14 residues. The sequenced sample consisted of PBMCs. The V and J genes are TRBV12-3 or TRBV12-4 and TRBJ1-5; 7 nucleotides line up with TRBD1. The source is a human donor in good health (CMV status not recorded). Some clones in this sample may be carry-over from other donors' samples. The chain's CDR3 is CASSPRTGGGPQHF. Written as DNA, the CDR3 is TGTGCCAGCAGCCCCCGGACAGGCGGGGGGCCCCAGCATTTT.